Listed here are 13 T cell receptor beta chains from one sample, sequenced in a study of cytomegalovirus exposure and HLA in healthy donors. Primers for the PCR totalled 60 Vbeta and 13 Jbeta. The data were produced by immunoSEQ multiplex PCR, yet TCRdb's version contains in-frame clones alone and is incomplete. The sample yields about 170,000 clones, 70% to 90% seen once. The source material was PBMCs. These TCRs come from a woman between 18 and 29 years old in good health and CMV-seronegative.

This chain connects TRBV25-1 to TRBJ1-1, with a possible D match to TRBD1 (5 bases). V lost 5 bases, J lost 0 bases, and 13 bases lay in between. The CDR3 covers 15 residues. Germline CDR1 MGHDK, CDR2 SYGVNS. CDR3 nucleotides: TGTGCCAGCAGTACCCAGACAGCGATGAACACTGAAGCTTTCTTT. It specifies CASSTQTAMNTEAFF.

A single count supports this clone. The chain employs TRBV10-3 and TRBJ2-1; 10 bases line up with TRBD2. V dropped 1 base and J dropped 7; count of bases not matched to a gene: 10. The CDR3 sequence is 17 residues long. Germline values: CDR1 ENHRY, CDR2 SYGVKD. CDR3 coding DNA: TGTGCCATCAGTGAGTTGGGCCCAGCGGGGGGGCAAAATGAGCAGTTCTTC. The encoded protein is CAISELGPAGGQNEQFF.

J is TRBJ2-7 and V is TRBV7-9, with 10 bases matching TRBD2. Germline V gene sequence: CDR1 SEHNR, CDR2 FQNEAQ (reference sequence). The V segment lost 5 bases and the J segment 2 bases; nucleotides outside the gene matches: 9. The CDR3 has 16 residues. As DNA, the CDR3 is TGTGCCAGCAGCAACACCGGGACTAGCGATCCCTACGAGCAGTACTTC. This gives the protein CASSNTGTSDPYEQYF.

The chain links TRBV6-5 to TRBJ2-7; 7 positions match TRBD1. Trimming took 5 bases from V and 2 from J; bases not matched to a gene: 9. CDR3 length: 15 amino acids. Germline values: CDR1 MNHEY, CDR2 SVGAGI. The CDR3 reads CASSQSGQPTYEQYF. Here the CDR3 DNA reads TGTGCCAGCAGTCAGTCGGGACAGCCTACCTACGAGCAGTACTTC.

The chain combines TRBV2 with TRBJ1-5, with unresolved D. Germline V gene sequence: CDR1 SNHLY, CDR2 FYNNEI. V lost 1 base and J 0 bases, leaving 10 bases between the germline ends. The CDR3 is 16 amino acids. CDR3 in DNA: TGTGCCAGCAGTGAAGGCCCAGAAGATAGCAATCAGCCCCAGCATTTT. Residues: CASSEGPEDSNQPQHF.

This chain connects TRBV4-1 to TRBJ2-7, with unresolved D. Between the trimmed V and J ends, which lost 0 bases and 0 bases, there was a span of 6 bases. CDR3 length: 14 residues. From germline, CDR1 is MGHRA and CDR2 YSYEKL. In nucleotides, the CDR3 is TGCGCCAGCAGCCAAGAGGCCAACTCCTACGAGCAGTACTTC. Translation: CASSQEANSYEQYF.

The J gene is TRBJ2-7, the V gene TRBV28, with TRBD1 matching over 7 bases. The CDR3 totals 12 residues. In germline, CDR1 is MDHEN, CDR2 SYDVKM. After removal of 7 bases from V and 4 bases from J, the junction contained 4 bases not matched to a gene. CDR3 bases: TGTGCCAGCACAGGGGGTATATACGAGCAGTACTTC. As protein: CASTGGIYEQYF.

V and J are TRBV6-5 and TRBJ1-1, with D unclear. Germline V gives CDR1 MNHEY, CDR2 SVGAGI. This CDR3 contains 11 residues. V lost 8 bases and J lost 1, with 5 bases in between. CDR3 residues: CASRKNTEAFF. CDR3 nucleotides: TGTGCCAGCCGTAAGAACACTGAAGCTTTCTTT.

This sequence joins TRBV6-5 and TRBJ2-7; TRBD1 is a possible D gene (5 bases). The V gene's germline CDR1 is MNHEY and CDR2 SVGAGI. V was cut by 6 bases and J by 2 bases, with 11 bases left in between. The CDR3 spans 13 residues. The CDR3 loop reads CASSRTGTYEQYF. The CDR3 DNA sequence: TGTGCCAGCAGCCGCACAGGAACCTACGAGCAGTACTTC.

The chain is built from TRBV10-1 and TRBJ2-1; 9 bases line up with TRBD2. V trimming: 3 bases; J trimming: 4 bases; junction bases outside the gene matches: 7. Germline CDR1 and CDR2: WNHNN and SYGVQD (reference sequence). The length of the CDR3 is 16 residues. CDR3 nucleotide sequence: TGCGCCAGCAGTGAAAGTCCCCTAGCGGGGTACAATGAGCAGTTCTTC. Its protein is CASSESPLAGYNEQFF.

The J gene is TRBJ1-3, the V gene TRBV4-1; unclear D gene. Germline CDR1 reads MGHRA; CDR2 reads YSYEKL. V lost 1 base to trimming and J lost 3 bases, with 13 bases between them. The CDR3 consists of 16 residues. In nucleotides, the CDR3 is TGCGCCAGCAGCCAAGTTTTATCTCCCCTTGGAAACACCATATATTTT. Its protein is CASSQVLSPLGNTIYF.

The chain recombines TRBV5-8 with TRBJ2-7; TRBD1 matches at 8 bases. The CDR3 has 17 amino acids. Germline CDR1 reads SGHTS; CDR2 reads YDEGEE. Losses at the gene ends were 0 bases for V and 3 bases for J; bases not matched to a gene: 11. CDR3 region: CASSLVSWAGGVYEQYF. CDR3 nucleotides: TGTGCCAGCAGCTTGGTCTCCTGGGCAGGGGGCGTCTACGAGCAGTACTTC.

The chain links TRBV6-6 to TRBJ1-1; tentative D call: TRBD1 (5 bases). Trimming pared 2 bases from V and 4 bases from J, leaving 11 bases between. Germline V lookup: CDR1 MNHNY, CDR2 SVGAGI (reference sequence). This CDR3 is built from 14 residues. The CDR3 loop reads CASSYRGWSTEAFF. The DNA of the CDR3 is TGTGCCAGCAGTTACAGGGGATGGAGCACTGAAGCTTTCTTT.